What follows describes a single TCR beta chain. It has no known antigen specificity. Per-base quality was not reported, and no clone a single base away is much larger than it. TCRbeta CDR3 regions were amplified from genomic DNA using the immunoSEQ Assay, a bias-controlled multiplex PCR. From the authors' description of their analysis: Within the assay, amplification of reference gene primers was used to estimate how many nucleated cells each sample contained. Sequence reads were collapsed and filtered to measure the absolute abundance of every unique TCRbeta CDR3 rearrangement. Productive Simpson clonality was computed per sample as the square root of Simpson's diversity index over productive rearrangements. The source is immuneACCESS, and TCRdb retained only in-frame sequences with V and J called. Part of the clones is not carried over; for the studies checked, unresolved V genes explain less than half of this, and the remainder is unexplained. The V and J calls and clone size were taken over from that table, and D and trimming were inferred from the DNA. The sample includes about 240,000 clones, with roughly 86% observed a single time. Together, the top ten hold 2% to 3% of the sample.

This record belongs to a study of blood T cell repertoires in COVID-19 (dated by TCRdb to about 2020). Regarding the complete study: Samples from collaborators originated in the United States, Italy and Spain and spanned both the acute and convalescent phases of COVID-19. The material from the prospective study consisted of cDNA or gDNA derived from T cells, B-cell-depleted T cells, or PBMCs. Subjects who had been exposed to COVID-19, were actively infected with it, or had recovered from it provided the deeply sampled blood TCRbeta repertoires that made up the dataset. The repertoires were released in a freely available public database intended as a resource for research on the immune response to SARS-CoV-2. The samples were drawn from the first 160 participants of the ongoing ImmuneRACE study and from 1,254 subjects provided by 6 global collaborators. Nearly every sample came with metadata listing a de-identified subject ID, COVID-19 status, age in years and sex. HLA class I and class II types, where available, came from metadata supplied by the sample provider rather than from assay-based typing. Overall study results and their limits: Clinical and demographic metadata were provided uncurated, with the amount varying by source and participant.

In the prospective study, participants were roughly 18 to 95 years old, resided in about two dozen geographic areas of the United States, and were enrolled through a virtual design. In the prospective study, cohorts were assigned on the basis of participant-reported clinical history obtained from a screening survey and a study questionnaire. In the prospective study, whole blood, serum and a nasopharyngeal or oropharyngeal swab were collected from each participant by mobile phlebotomists. Participants in the prospective study had the option to provide additional blood draws and questionnaires over a roughly two-month period. Blood samples from the prospective study were shipped frozen or at room temperature prior to DNA extraction. Sequenced input: PBMCs or T cells enriched from blood (not recorded which). The sequence came from a woman aged 25 to 39 with acute COVID-19.

CDR3 loop: CASRGGEGQGNTEAFF. The DNA sequence reads TGTGCCAGCAGAGGGGGCGAGGGACAGGGTAACACTGAAGCTTTCTTT. The chain is assembled from TRBV7-9 and TRBJ1-1, with 9 central nucleotides matching TRBD1. CDR1 SEHNR and CDR2 FQNEAQ were looked up in the germline V gene (reference sequence). The CDR3 numbers 16 residues from cysteine through phenylalanine. The retained sequence is limited to the CDR3, 48 bases, with the frame set at the first base. The V end gives up 6 bases and the J end 2 bases, leaving 10 bases in the junction not matched to a gene.